This T cell receptor beta chain was retrieved from a study of cytotoxic CD8 clonotypes in ibrutinib-treated CLL. Study in general: An average of around 250,000 productive templates and 94,082 productive rearrangements was obtained per sample.

Clones were read by immunoSEQ multiplex PCR, and TCRdb kept only the in-frame ones, dropping some. The sample lists about 140,000 clones; approximately 90% were seen once. In its sample, this clone was seen once. Its antigen remains unidentified. V shed 4 bases and J shed 1 base, with 10 bases lying between them. Germline CDR1 reads MDHEN; CDR2 reads SYDVKM. The length of the CDR3 is 14 residues. Study-wide points: Private clonotypes, not public ones, expanded at ibrutinib response.

The sequencing here drew on PBMCs, taken after 12 months of ibrutinib treatment. V gene TRBV28 combines with J gene TRBJ1-1; no reliable D call. The TCR originated in a human donor with chronic lymphocytic leukemia. The CDR3 here is CASSWVRRNTEAFF. The CDR3 coding sequence is TGTGCCAGCAGTTGGGTTAGGAGGAACACTGAAGCTTTCTTT.